This T cell receptor (beta chain) was captured by sequencing in a study of T-cell memory formation after mild COVID-19. Across the study: Largely, the TCR clusters proved donor specific. Study-wide results and caveats: Clones shrinking from day 15 to 85 showed even CD4/CD8 mixes; later expanders tilted CD4+.

V was clipped by 5 bases and J by 4 bases, with 15 bases between them. The CDR3 has 15 amino acids. Germline loops: CDR1 SGHTA, CDR2 FQGTGA. Concerning this clonotype: Its antigen is unidentified.

It was 5'RACE with constant-segment primers that produced the TCR alpha and TCR beta cDNA libraries, which carried sample barcodes and UMIs. Each CDR3 protein is one row after TCRdb ran MiXCR on the 5' RACE reads. Here the sample spans 540,000 or so distinct CDR3 sequences, 20% being singletons. This receptor was identified in an adult woman who had mild COVID-19 (a few samples of this study predate the infection). Cell type and time point are not known. Sequencing was carried out using PBMCs or a T cell subset sorted from them (not recorded which). This chain joins TRBV7-3 and TRBJ2-1; D uncertain. The CDR3 DNA is TGTGCCAGCAGCCCTGGGTCATCAACATACAATGAGCAGTTCTTC. Translating gives CASSPGSSTYNEQFF.